Given below is one TCR beta chain in context. This sample stems from a study of blood T cell repertoires in COVID-19. Assay: immunoSEQ multiplex PCR; the TCRdb copy retains only in-frame clones and omits some. The table lists about 74,000 clones, 80% of them singletons. The V and J ends lost 5 bases and 5 bases respectively, with 15 bases between them. The CDR3 spans 14 residues. From germline, CDR1 is SGHTA and CDR2 FQGNSA. This receptor was identified in a human donor in a cohort sampled during active COVID-19. The sequencing input was peripheral blood. The chain uses TRBV7-2 and TRBJ2-5, with a weak D call TRBD2 (5 bases). CDR3 sequence reads: CASSRGLPGETQYF. In DNA, the CDR3 is TGTGCCAGCAGCCGCGGACTTCCCGGGGAGACCCAGTACTTC.